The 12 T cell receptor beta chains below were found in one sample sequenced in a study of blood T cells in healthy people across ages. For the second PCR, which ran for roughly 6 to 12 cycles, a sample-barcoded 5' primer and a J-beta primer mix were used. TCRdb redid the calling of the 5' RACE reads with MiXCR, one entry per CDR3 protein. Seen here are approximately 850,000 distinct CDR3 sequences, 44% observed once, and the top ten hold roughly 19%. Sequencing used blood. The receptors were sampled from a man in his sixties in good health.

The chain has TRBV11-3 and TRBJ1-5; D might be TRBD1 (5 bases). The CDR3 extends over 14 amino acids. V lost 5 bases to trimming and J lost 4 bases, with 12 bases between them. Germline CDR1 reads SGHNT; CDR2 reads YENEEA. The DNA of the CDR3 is TGTGCCAGCAGCCCCGGGGGGAGAAATCAGCCCCAGCATTTT. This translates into CASSPGGRNQPQHF. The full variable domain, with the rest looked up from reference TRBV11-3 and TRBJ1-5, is EAGVVQSPRYKIIEKKQPVAFWCNPISGHNTLYWYLQNLGQGPELLIRYENEEAVDDSQLPKDRFSAERLKGVDSTLKIQPAELGDSAVYLCASSPGGRNQPQHFGDGTRLSIL.

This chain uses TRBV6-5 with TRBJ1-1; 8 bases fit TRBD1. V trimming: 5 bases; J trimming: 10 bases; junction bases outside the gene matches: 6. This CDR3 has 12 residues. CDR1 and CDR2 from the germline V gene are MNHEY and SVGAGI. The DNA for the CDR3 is TGTGCCAGCAGTCAACAGGGGGAAGGAGCTTTCTTT. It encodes CASSQQGEGAFF.

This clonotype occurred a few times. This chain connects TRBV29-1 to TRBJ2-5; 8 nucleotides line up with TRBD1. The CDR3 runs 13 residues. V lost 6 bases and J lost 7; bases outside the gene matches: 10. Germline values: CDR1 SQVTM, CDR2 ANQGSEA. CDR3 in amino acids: CSVRPGQVGTQYF. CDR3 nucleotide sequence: TGCAGCGTACGTCCGGGACAGGTGGGGACCCAGTACTTC.

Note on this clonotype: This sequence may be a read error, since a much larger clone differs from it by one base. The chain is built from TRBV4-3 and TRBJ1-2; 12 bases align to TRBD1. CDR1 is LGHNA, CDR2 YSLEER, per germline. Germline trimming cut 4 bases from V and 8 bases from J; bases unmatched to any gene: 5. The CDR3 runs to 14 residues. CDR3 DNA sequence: TGCGCCAGCAGCCCGGGACAGGGGGCGCAAGGCTACACCTTC. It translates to CASSPGQGAQGYTF.

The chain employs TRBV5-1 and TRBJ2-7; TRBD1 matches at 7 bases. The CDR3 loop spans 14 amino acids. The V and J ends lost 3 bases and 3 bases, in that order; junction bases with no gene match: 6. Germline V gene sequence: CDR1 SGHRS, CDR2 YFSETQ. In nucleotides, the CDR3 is TGCGCCAGCAGCTGGGCCGGGACAGACTACGAGCAGTACTTC. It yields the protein CASSWAGTDYEQYF.

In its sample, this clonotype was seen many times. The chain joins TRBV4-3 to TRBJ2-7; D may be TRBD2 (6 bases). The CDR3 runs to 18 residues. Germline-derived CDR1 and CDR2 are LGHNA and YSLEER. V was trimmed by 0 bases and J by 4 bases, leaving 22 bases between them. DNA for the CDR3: TGCGCCAGCAGCCAAGAAGTATCTCCTAGCGTAGGGTGGTACGAGCAGTACTTC. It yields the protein CASSQEVSPSVGWYEQYF.

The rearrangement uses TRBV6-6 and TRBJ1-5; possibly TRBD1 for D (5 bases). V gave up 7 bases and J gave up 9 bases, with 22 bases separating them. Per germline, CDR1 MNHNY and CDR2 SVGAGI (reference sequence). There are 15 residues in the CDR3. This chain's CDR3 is CASTRRGTQAGPQHF. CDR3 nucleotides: TGTGCCAGCACGCGGCGCGGGACGCAGGCGGGGCCCCAGCATTTT.

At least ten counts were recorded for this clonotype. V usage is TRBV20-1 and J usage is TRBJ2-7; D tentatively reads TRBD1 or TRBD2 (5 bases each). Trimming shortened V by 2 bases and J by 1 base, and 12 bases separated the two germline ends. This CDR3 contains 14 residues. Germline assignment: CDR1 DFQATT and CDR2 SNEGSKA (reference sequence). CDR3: CSARNPGGSYEQYF. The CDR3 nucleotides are TGCAGTGCTAGAAACCCTGGGGGATCCTACGAGCAGTACTTC.

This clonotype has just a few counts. Written as DNA, the CDR3 is TGCAGTGCTATCCGTTCCCAACAGAGTTCTGAAGCTTTCTTT. It is translated as CSAIRSQQSSEAFF. This chain joins TRBV20-1 and TRBJ1-1; D is unclear. V was trimmed by 4 bases and J by 6 bases, leaving 18 bases between them. Germline V gives CDR1 DFQATT, CDR2 SNEGSKA (reference sequence). CDR3 length: 14 amino acids.

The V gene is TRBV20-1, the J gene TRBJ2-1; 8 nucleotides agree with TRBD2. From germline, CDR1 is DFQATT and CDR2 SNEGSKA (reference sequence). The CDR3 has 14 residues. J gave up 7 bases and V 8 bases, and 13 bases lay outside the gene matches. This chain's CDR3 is CSPQVKRGSNEQFF. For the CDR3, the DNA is TGCAGTCCCCAGGTGAAGCGGGGGTCAAATGAGCAGTTCTTC.

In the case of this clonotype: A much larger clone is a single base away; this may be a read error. The CDR3: CASSLGRTGSEQFF. CDR3 bases: TGTGCCAGCAGTTTAGGAAGGACAGGCAGTGAGCAGTTCTTC. The V and J genes are TRBV27 and TRBJ2-1; 7 bases fit TRBD1. The CDR3 consists of 14 residues. The junction had 7 bases not matched to a gene; V was cut back by 2 bases and J by 9 bases. The germline V gene encodes CDR1 MNHEY and CDR2 SMNVEV (reference sequence).

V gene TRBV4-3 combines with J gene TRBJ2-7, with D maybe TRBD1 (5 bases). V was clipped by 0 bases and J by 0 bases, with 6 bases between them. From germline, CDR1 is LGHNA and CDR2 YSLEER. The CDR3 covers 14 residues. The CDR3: CASSQDGHSYEQYF. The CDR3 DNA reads TGCGCCAGCAGCCAAGATGGACACTCCTACGAGCAGTACTTC.